The text below deals with one TCR beta chain. No antigen is known for it. This record comes from a study of cytomegalovirus exposure and HLA in healthy donors. V was shortened by 7 bases and J by 4 bases, with 11 bases between the two germline ends. CDR3 length equals 12 residues. Germline V CDR1 and CDR2: SGHRS, YFSETQ. Findings of the study overall: The tendency of first-cohort TCR clusters to co-occur in the roughly 120 validation repertoires was identified by a subsequent analysis. The study flagged approximately 180 TCR beta chains as cytomegalovirus-associated.

The method was immunoSEQ multiplex PCR; TCRdb's version includes in-frame clones alone and lacks a portion of them. The profile shows 75,000 to 95,000 clones, 95% to 98% of them singletons. The V and J genes are TRBV5-1 and TRBJ1-1; a possible D gene is TRBD1 (6 bases). Sequenced sample: PBMCs. This sequence was found in a man younger than 35 in good health and CMV-seronegative. CDR3 sequence (DNA): TGCGCCAGCGGGGAACAGGGCACTGAAGCTTTCTTT. Amino acid sequence: CASGEQGTEAFF.